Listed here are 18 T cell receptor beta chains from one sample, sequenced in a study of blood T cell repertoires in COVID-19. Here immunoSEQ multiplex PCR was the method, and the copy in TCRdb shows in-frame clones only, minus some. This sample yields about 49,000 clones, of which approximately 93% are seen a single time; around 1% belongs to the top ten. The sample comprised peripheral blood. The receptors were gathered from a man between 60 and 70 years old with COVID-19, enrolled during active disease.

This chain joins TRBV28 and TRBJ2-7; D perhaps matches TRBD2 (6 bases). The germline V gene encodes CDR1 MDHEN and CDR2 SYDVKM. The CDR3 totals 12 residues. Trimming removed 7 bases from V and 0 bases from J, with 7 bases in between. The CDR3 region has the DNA TGTGCCAGCACGACTAGCTCCTACGAGCAGTACTTC. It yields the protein CASTTSSYEQYF.

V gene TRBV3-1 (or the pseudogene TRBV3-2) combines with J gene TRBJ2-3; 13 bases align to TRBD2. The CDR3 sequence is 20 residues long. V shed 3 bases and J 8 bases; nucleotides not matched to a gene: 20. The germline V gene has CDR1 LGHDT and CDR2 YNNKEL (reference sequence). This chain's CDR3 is CASSQGLIRLAGGPRGTQYF. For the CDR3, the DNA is TGTGCCAGCAGCCAGGGTTTGATACGACTAGCGGGAGGACCTAGGGGTACGCAGTATTTT.

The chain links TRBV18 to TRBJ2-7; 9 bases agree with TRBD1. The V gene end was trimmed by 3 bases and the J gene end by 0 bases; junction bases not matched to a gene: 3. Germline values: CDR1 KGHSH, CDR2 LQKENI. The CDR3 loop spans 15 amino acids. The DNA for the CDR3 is TGTGCCAGCTCACCCGGGACAGGGTCCTCCTACGAGCAGTACTTC. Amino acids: CASSPGTGSSYEQYF.

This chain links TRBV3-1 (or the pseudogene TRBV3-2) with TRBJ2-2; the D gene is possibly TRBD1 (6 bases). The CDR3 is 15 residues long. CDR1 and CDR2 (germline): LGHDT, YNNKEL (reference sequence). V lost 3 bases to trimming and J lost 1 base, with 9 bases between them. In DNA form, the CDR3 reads TGTGCCAGCAGCCAGGGGGCCGGGAACACCGGGGAGCTGTTTTTT. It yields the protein CASSQGAGNTGELFF.

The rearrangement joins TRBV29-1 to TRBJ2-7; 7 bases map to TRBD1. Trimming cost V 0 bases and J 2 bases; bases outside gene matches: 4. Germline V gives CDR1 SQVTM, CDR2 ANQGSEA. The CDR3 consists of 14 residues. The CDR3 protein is CSVEDGQAAYEQYF. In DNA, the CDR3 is TGCAGCGTTGAAGATGGACAGGCTGCCTACGAGCAGTACTTC.

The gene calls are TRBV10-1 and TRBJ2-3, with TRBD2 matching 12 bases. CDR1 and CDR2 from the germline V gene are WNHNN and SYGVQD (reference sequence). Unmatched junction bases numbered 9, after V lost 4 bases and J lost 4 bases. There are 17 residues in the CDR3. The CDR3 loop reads CASSARRLAGVADTQYF. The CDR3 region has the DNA TGCGCCAGCAGTGCCCGAAGACTAGCGGGGGTCGCAGATACGCAGTATTTT.

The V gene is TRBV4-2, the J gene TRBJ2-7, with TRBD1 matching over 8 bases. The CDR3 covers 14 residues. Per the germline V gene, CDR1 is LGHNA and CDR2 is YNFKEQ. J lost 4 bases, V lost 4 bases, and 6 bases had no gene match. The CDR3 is CASSPGQGLYEQYF. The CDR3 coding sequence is TGTGCCAGCAGCCCCGGACAGGGCTTGTACGAGCAGTACTTC.

The CDR3 protein is CASSPQTGTGDSYEQYF. The CDR3 DNA sequence: TGTGCCAGCAGCCCTCAGACCGGGACAGGCGATTCCTACGAGCAGTACTTC. The chain employs TRBV5-4 and TRBJ2-7; 8 nucleotides agree with TRBD1. CDR1 SGHNT and CDR2 YYREEE come from the germline V gene (reference sequence). This CDR3 contains 17 residues. With V trimmed by 4 bases and J by 1 base, 13 bases remained unmatched.

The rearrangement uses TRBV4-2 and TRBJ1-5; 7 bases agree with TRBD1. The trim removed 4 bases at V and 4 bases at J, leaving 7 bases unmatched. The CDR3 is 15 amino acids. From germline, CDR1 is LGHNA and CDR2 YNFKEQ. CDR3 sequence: CASSPGSRGNQPQHF. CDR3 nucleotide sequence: TGTGCCAGCAGCCCCGGTTCCAGGGGGAATCAGCCCCAGCATTTT.

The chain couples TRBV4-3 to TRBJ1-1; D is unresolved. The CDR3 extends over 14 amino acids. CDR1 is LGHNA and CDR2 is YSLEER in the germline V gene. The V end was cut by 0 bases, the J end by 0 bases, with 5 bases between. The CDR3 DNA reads TGCGCCAGCAGCCAAGATGCGCTGAACACTGAAGCTTTCTTT. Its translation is CASSQDALNTEAFF.

The CDR3 coding sequence is TGTGCCAGCAGCTTAGGGGGTGGGCAGGGCCTCTACGAGCAGTACTTC. It yields the protein CASSLGGGQGLYEQYF. The chain links TRBV7-2 to TRBJ2-7, with D maybe TRBD1 (5 bases). The CDR3 has 16 residues. Germline loops: CDR1 SGHTA, CDR2 FQGNSA. Between the trimmed V and J ends, which lost 1 base and 3 bases, there was a span of 16 bases.

Here the CDR3 DNA reads TGTGCCTGGAGTATCGGGACTAGTTTAAGGACGCAGTATTTT. The encoded protein is CAWSIGTSLRTQYF. The gene calls are TRBV30 and TRBJ2-3; TRBD2 aligns across 8 bases. This CDR3 region has 14 residues. Trimming at V came to 2 bases and at J to 9 bases, leaving 10 bases not matched to a gene. Germline lookup yields CDR1 GTSNPN and CDR2 SVGIG (reference sequence).

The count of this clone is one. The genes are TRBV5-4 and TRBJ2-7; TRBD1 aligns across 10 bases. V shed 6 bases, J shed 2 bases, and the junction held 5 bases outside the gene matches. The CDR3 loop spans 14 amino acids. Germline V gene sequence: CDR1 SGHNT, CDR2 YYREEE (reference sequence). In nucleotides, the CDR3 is TGTGCCAGCACCAGGGACAGGGGAGCCTACGAGCAGTACTTC. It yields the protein CASTRDRGAYEQYF.

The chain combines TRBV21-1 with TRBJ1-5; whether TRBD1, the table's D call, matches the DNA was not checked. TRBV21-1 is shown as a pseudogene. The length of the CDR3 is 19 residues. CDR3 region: CASSKGVRGAGGANQPQHF. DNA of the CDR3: TGTGCCAGCAGCAAAGGTGTAAGGGGTGCAGGGGGCGCGAATCAGCCCCAGCATTTT.

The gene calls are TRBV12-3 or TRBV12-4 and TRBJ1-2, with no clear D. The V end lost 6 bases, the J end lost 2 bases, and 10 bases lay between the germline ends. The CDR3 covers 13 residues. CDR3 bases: TGTGCCAGCAGCCCGACGGGGAACTATGGCTACACCTTC. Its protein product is CASSPTGNYGYTF.

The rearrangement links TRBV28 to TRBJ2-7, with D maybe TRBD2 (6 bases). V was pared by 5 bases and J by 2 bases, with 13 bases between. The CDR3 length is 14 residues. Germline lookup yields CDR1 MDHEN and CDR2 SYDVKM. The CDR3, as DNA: TGTGCCAGCAGTGGGACTGCTGAAACCTACGAGCAGTACTTC. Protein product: CASSGTAETYEQYF.

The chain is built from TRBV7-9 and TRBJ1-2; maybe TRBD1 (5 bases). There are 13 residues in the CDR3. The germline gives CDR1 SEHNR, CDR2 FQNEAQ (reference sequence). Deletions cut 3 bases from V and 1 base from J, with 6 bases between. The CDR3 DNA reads TGTGCCAGCAGCTTCCAGGGTAACTATGGCTACACCTTC. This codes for CASSFQGNYGYTF.

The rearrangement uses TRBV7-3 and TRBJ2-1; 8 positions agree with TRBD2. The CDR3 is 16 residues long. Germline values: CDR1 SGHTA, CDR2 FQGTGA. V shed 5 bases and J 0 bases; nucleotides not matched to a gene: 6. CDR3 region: CASSLSGTSSYNEQFF. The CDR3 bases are TGTGCCAGCAGCCTATCCGGGACTAGCTCCTACAATGAGCAGTTCTTC.